A single TCR beta chain is shown here with its context. Its antigen is unknown. The sample comes from a study of blood T cells in healthy people across ages. Study results and limitations: A roughly linear age-dependent decrease characterized TCR beta diversity per million T cells. PBMCs left unsorted prevented a conclusive naive versus antigen-experienced comparison.

Between the trimmed V and J ends, which lost 3 bases and 3 bases, there was a span of 6 bases. The CDR3 contains 12 residues. Germline V gene data show CDR1 as MDHEN and CDR2 as SYDVKM. Through a sample-barcoded 5' primer and a J-beta primer mix, a second PCR was run for roughly 6 to 12 cycles. Each cDNA molecule, via a template-switch adaptor with 12 random nucleotides, was tagged. TCRdb passed the 5' RACE reads through MiXCR, listing each CDR3 protein once. The repertoire holds about 1.8 million distinct CDR3 sequences, with around 50% as singletons. The TCR sequence derives from a woman aged 40 to 50 in good health. The chain has TRBV28 and TRBJ2-7; no reliable D call. The sequencing sample was made of blood. The CDR3 DNA is TGTGCCAGCAGTTTCGTCCACTACGAGCAGTACTTC. Encoded protein: CASSFVHYEQYF.